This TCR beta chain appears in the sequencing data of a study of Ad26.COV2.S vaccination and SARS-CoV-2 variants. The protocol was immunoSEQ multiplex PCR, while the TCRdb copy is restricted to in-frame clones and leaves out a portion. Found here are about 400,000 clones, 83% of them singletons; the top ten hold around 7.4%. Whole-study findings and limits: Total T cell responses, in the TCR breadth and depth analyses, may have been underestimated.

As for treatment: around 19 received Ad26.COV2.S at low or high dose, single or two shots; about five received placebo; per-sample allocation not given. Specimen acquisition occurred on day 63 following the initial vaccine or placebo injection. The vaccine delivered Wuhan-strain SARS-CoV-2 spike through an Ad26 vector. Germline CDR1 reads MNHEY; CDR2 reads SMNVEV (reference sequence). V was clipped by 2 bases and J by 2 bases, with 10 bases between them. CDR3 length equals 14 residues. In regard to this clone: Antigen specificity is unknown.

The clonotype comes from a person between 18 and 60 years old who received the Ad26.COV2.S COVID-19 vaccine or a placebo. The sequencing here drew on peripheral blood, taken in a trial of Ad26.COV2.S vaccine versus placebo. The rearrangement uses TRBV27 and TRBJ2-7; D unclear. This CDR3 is CASSLTGRPYEQYF. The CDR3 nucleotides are TGTGCCAGCAGTTTAACTGGACGGCCCTACGAGCAGTACTTC.